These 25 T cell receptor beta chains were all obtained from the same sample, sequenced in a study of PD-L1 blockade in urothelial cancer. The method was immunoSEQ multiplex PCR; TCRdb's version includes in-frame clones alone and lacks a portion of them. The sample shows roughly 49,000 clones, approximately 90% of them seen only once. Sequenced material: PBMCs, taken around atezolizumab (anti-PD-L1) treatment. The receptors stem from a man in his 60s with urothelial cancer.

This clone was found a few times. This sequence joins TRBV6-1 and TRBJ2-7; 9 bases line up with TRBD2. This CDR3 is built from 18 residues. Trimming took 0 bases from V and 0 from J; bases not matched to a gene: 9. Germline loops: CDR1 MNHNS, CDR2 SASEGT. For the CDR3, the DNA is TGTGCCAGCAGTGAAGCTAGATGGGTAGCGGGGGCCTCCTACGAGCAGTACTTC. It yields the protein CASSEARWVAGASYEQYF.

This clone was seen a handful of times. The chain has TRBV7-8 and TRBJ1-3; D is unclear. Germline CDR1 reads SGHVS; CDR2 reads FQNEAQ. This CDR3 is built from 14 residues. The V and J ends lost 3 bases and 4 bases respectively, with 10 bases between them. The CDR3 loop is CASSFRGRGNTIYF. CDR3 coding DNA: TGTGCCAGCAGCTTCCGGGGAAGGGGAAACACCATATATTTT.

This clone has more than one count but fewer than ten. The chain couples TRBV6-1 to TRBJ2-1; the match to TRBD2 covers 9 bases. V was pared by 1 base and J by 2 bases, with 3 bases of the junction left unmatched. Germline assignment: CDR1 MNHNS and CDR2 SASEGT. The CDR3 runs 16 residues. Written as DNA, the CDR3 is TGTGCCAGCAGTGAAGAGGCTAGCGGGGCCTACAATGAGCAGTTCTTC. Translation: CASSEEASGAYNEQFF.

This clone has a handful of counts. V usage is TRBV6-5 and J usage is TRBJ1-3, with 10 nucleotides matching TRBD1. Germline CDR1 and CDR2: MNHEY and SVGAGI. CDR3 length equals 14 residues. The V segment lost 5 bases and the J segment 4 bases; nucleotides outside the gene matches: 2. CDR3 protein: CASSRQGAGNTIYF. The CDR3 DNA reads TGTGCCAGCAGTAGACAGGGGGCGGGAAACACCATATATTTT.

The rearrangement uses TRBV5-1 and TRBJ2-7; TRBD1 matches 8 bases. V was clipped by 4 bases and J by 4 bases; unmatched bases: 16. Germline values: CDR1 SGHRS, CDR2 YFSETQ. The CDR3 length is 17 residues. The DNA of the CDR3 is TGCGCCAGCAGCCCGAACTCGGCCTCCAGGGGGCAATACGAGCAGTACTTC. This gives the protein CASSPNSASRGQYEQYF.

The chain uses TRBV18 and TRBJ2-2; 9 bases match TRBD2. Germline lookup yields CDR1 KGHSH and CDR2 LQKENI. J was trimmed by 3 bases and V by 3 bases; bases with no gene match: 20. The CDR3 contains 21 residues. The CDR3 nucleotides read TGTGCCAGCTCACCCCCTAGGGGACTAGCAAACGATCGGGACTACACCGGGGAGCTGTTTTTT. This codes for CASSPPRGLANDRDYTGELFF. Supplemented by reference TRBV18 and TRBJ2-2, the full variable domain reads NAGVMQNPRHLVRRRGQEARLRCSPMKGHSHVYWYRQLPEEGLKFMVYLQKENIIDESGMPKERFSAEFPKEGPSILRIQQVVRGDSAAYFCASSPPRGLANDRDYTGELFFGEGSRLTVL.

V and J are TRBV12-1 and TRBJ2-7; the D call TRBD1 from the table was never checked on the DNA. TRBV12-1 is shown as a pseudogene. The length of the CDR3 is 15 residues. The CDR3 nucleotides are TGTGCCAGCAGTTTCAAGGACAGGTTAGACTACGAGCAGTACTTC. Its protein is CASSFKDRLDYEQYF.

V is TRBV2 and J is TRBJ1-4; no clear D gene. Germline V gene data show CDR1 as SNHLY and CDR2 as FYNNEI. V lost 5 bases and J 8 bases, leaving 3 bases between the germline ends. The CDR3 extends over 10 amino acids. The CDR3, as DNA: TGTGCCAGCAGTCTAGAAAAACTGTTTTTT. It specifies CASSLEKLFF.

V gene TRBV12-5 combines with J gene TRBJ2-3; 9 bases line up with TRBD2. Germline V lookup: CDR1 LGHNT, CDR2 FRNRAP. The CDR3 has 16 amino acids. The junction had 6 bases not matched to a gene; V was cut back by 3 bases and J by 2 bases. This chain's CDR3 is CASGFQRGELTDTQYF. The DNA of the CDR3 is TGTGCTAGTGGTTTTCAGCGGGGGGAACTCACAGATACGCAGTATTTT.

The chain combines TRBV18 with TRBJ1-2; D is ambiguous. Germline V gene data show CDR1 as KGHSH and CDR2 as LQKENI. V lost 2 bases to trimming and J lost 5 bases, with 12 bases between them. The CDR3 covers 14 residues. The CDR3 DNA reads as TGTGCCAGCTCACCATCAAGGCAGGCTTATGGCTACACCTTC. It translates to CASSPSRQAYGYTF.

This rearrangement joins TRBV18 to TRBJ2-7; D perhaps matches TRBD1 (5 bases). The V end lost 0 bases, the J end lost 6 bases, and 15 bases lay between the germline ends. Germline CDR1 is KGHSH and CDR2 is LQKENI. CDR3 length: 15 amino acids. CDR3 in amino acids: CASSPPKTDSSEQYF. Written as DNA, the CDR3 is TGTGCCAGCTCACCACCTAAGACAGACTCTTCCGAGCAGTACTTC.

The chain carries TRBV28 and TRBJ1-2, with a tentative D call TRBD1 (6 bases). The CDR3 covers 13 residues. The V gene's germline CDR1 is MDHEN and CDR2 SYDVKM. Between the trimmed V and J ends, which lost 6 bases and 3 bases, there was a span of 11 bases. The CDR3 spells CASRATGYYGYTF. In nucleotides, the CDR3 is TGTGCCAGCAGAGCCACAGGGTACTATGGCTACACCTTC.

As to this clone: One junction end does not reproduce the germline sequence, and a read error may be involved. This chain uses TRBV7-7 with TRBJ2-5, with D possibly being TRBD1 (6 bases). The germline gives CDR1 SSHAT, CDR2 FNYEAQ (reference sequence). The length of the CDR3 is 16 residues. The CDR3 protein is CASSLGVLGARETQYF. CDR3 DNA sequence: TGTGCTAGCAGCTTAGGGGTGTTGGGGGCGAGGGAGACCCAGTACTTC.

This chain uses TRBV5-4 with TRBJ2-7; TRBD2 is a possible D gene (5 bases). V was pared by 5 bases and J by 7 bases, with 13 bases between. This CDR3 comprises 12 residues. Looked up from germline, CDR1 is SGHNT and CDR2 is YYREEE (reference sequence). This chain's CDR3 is CASSSDYREQYF. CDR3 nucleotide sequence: TGTGCCAGCAGTTCCGACTATAGGGAGCAGTACTTC.

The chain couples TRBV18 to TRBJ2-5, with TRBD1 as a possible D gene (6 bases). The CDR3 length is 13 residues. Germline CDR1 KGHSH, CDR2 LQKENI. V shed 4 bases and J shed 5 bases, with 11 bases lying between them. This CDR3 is CASSLRQDETQYF. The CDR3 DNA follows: TGTGCCAGCTCACTCAGACAGGATGAGACCCAGTACTTC.

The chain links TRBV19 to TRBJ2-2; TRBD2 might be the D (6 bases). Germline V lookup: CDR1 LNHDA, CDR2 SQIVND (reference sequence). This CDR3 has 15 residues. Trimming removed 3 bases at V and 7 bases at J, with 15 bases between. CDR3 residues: CASSMGEVGNGELFF. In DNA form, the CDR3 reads TGTGCCAGTAGTATGGGGGAGGTTGGCAACGGGGAGCTGTTTTTT.

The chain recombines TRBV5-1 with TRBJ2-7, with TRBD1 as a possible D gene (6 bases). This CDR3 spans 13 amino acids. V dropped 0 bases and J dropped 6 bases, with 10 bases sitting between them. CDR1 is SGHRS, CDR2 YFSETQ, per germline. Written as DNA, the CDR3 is TGCGCCAGCAGCTTGGAGACAGGCGGCGAGCAGTACTTC. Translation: CASSLETGGEQYF.

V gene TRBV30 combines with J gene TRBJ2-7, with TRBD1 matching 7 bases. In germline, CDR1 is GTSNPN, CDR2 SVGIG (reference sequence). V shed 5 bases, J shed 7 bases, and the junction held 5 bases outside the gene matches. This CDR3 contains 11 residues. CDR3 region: CAWQGVGEQYF. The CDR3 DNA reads TGTGCCTGGCAGGGGGTGGGTGAGCAGTACTTC. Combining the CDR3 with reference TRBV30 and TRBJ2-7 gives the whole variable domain SQTIHQWPATLVQPVGSPLSLECTVEGTSNPNLYWYRQAAGRGLQLLFYSVGIGQISSEVPQNLSASRPQDRQFILSSKKLLLSDSGFYLCAWQGVGEQYFGPGTRLTVT.

CDR3 residues: CASSSVLAHEQFF. The CDR3 nucleotides are TGTGCCAGCAGCTCCGTGCTAGCTCATGAGCAGTTCTTC. The chain has TRBV7-3 and TRBJ2-1, with D perhaps TRBD2 (5 bases). The CDR3 consists of 13 residues. CDR1 and CDR2 (germline): SGHTA, FQGTGA. V was trimmed by 4 bases and J by 8 bases, leaving 12 bases between them.

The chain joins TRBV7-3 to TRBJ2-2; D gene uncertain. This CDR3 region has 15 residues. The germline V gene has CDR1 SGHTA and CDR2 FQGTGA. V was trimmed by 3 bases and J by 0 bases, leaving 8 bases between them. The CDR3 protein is CASSLHGANTGELFF. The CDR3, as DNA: TGTGCCAGCAGCTTGCACGGAGCGAACACCGGGGAGCTGTTTTTT. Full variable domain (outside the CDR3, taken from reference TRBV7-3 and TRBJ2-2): GAGVSQTPSNKVTEKGKYVELRCDPISGHTALYWYRQSLGQGPEFLIYFQGTGAADDSGLPNDRFFAVRPEGSVSTLKIQRTERGDSAVYLCASSLHGANTGELFFGEGSRLTVL.

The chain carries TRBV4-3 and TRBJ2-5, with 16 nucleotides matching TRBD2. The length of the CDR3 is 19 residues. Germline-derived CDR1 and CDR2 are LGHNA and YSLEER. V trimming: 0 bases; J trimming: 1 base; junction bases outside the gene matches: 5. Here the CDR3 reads CASSQERGTSGGAQETQYF. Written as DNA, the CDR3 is TGCGCCAGCAGCCAAGAACGTGGGACTAGCGGGGGGGCCCAAGAGACCCAGTACTTC.

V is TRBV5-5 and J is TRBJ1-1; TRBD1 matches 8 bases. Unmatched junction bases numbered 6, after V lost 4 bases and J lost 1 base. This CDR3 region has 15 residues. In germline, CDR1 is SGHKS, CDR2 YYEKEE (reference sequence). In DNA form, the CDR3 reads TGTGCCAGCAGCGGTCCGGGACAGGAGAACACTGAAGCTTTCTTT. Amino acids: CASSGPGQENTEAFF. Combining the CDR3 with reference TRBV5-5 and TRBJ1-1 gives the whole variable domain DAGVTQSPTHLIKTRGQQVTLRCSPISGHKSVSWYQQVLGQGPQFIFQYYEKEERGRGNFPDRFSARQFPNYSSELNVNALLLGDSALYLCASSGPGQENTEAFFGQGTRLTVV.

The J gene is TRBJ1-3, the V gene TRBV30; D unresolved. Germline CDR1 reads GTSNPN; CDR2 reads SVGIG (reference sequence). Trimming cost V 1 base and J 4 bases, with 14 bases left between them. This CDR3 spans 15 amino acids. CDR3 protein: CAWSGTGIPGNTIYF. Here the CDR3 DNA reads TGTGCCTGGAGTGGAACGGGGATTCCGGGAAACACCATATATTTT.

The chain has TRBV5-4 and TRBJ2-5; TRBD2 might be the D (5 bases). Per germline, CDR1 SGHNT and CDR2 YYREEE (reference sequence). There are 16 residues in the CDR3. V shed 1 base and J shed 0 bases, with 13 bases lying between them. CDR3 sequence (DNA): TGTGCCAGCAGCTTGAAGTCTAGCACCAACCAAGAGACCCAGTACTTC. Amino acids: CASSLKSSTNQETQYF.

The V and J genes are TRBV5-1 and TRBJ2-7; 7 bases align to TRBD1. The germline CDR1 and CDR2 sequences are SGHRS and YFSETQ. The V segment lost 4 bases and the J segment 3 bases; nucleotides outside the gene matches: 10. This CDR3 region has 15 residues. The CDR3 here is CASSPTGDPNYEQYF. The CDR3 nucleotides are TGCGCCAGCAGCCCCACAGGGGACCCTAACTACGAGCAGTACTTC.